This T cell receptor beta chain was profiled in a study of control samples from healthy donors and cancer patients. This clone has just a few counts. Trimming at V came to 5 bases and at J to 0 bases, leaving 13 bases not matched to a gene. Germline CDR1 is LNHDA and CDR2 is SQIVND (reference sequence). This CDR3 is built from 17 residues. Here immunoSEQ multiplex PCR was the method, and the copy in TCRdb shows in-frame clones only, minus some. The profile covers approximately 70,000 clones, with roughly 80% appearing a single time and roughly 16% taken by the ten largest. The chain combines TRBV19 with TRBJ2-7; 7 bases map to TRBD2. This TCR was recovered from a man between 50 and 59 years old in good health. The specimen was blood. CDR3 protein: CASSEVGFGTNSYEQYF. CDR3 DNA: TGTGCCAGTAGTGAAGTTGGTTTTGGGACTAACTCCTACGAGCAGTACTTC.